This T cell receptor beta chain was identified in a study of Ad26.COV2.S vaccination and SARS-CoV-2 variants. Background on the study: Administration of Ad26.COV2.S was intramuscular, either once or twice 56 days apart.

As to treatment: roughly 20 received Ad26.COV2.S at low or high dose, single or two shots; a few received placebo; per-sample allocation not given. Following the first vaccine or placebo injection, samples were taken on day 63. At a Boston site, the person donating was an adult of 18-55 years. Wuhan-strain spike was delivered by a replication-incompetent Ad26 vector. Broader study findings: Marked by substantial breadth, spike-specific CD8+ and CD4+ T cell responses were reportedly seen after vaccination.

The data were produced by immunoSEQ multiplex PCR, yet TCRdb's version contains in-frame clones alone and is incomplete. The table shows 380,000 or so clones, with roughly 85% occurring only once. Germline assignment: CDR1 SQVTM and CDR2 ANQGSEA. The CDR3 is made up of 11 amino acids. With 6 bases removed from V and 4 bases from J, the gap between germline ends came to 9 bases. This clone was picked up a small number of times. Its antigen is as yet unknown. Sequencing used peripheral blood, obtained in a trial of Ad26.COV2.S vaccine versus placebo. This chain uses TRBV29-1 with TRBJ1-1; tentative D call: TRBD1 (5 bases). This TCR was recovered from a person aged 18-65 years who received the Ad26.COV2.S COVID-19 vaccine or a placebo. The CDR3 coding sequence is TGCAGCGTCCCAGGGCCCACTGAAGCTTTCTTT. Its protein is CSVPGPTEAFF.